What follows are 23 T cell receptor beta chains derived from one specimen sequenced in a study of shared clonotypes between healthy human individuals. Assay: immunoSEQ multiplex PCR; the TCRdb copy retains only in-frame clones and omits some. The sample holds some 2,000,000 clones, roughly 95% seen once. Terminally differentiated effector memory CD45RA+ cells were excluded by CCR7 positive selection of CD45RO-negative cells. The sample was naive CD8+ T cells sorted from blood. The receptors originated from a man aged 18 to 29 in good health.

This chain connects TRBV25-1 to TRBJ2-3; D ambiguous. There are 12 residues in the CDR3. Deletions cut 3 bases from V and 6 bases from J, with 7 bases between. CDR1 is MGHDK, CDR2 SYGVNS, per germline. CDR3 region: CASSDLRDTQYF. CDR3 in DNA: TGTGCCAGCAGTGATTTGCGGGATACGCAGTATTTT.

This clone was picked up a small number of times. A read error may account for a junction end that differs from germline. The V call is TRBV9, the J call TRBJ2-1; D possibly corresponds to TRBD1 (6 bases). Germline values: CDR1 SGDLS, CDR2 YYNGEE. The CDR3 spans 12 residues. The CDR3 DNA reads TGTGCCAGCAGCGTAGGGGACAAGGAGCAGTTCTTC. It translates to CASSVGDKEQFF.

The V call is TRBV28, the J call TRBJ2-1, with 15 bases lining up with TRBD2. The CDR3 contains 13 residues. Germline V lookup: CDR1 MDHEN, CDR2 SYDVKM. V shed 6 bases, J shed 13 bases, and the junction held 4 bases outside the gene matches. In DNA form, the CDR3 reads TGTGCCAGCAGCGGACTAGCGGGGGGGCGACAGTTCTTC. Its translation is CASSGLAGGRQFF.

V is TRBV25-1 and J is TRBJ1-5; weak D call: TRBD1 (5 bases). CDR1 is MGHDK, CDR2 SYGVNS, per germline. The V gene lost 3 bases and the J gene lost 6 bases, with 6 bases spanning the gap. CDR3 length equals 12 residues. In DNA form, the CDR3 reads TGTGCCAGCAGTGACGGGGGTCAGCCCCAGCATTTT. It specifies CASSDGGQPQHF.

V and J are TRBV9 and TRBJ2-1, with 10 positions matching TRBD2. The CDR3 spans 16 residues. V was clipped by 0 bases and J by 5 bases; unmatched bases: 5. Per the germline V gene, CDR1 is SGDLS and CDR2 is YYNGEE. CDR3 sequence: CASSVAGLAAHNEQFF. The DNA for the CDR3 is TGTGCCAGCAGCGTAGCAGGACTAGCGGCCCACAATGAGCAGTTCTTC.

The genes are TRBV5-1 and TRBJ1-5; maybe TRBD1 (5 bases). The germline V and J ends were trimmed by 3 bases and 4 bases, with 8 bases remaining between them. CDR3 length: 13 amino acids. Germline V gives CDR1 SGHRS, CDR2 YFSETQ. The DNA of the CDR3 is TGCGCCAGCAGCTGGGGCATAAATCAGCCCCAGCATTTT. Its translation is CASSWGINQPQHF. Drawing the rest from reference TRBV5-1 and TRBJ1-5, the complete variable domain is KAGVTQTPRYLIKTRGQQVTLSCSPISGHRSVSWYQQTPGQGLQFLFEYFSETQRNKGNFPGRFSGRQFSNSRSEMNVSTLELGDSALYLCASSWGINQPQHFGDGTRLSIL.

The V gene is TRBV2, the J gene TRBJ2-1, with D tentatively TRBD1 (6 bases). Germline CDR1 and CDR2: SNHLY and FYNNEI. CDR3 length equals 16 residues. Between the trimmed V and J ends, which lost 0 bases and 3 bases, there was a span of 12 bases. DNA for the CDR3: TGTGCCAGCAGTGAAGCCCAGGACAGTTACTACAATGAGCAGTTCTTC. Amino acids: CASSEAQDSYYNEQFF.

The chain couples TRBV6-4 to TRBJ2-5, with TRBD2 as a possible D gene (5 bases). Germline V gene lookup returns CDR1 MRHNA and CDR2 SNTAGT. The CDR3 contains 17 residues. Trimming removed 2 bases from V and 10 bases from J, with 26 bases in between. CDR3 sequence reads: CASSDDELARVGRVQYF. CDR3 sequence (DNA): TGTGCCAGCAGTGACGATGAGCTAGCAAGGGTTGGGCGAGTCCAGTACTTC.

This clone was seen once. This chain uses TRBV6-1 with TRBJ1-2, with D perhaps matching TRBD1 (6 bases). Germline CDR1 and CDR2: MNHNS and SASEGT. V shed 2 bases and J shed 5 bases, with 12 bases lying between them. CDR3 length: 14 residues. The CDR3 reads CASSELGGGYGYTF. The CDR3 bases are TGTGCCAGCAGTGAACTTGGGGGCGGATATGGCTACACCTTC.

The V call is TRBV13, the J call TRBJ2-1; 14 nucleotides align to TRBD2. Germline V gives CDR1 PRHDT, CDR2 FYEKMQ (reference sequence). The CDR3 consists of 16 residues. V lost 5 bases to trimming and J lost 9 bases; unmatched junction nucleotides: 9. The CDR3 is CASSPGLAGGGGEQFF. The CDR3 nucleotides read TGTGCCAGCAGCCCCGGACTAGCGGGGGGCGGGGGTGAGCAGTTCTTC.

The chain couples TRBV30 to TRBJ2-5; 7 bases are a match to TRBD2. The length of the CDR3 is 16 residues. Germline V lookup: CDR1 GTSNPN, CDR2 SVGIG (reference sequence). V was pared by 0 bases and J by 0 bases, with 7 bases of the junction left unmatched. CDR3 in amino acids: CAWSVPEAGDQETQYF. The CDR3 nucleotides are TGTGCCTGGAGTGTCCCTGAGGCGGGGGACCAAGAGACCCAGTACTTC. Full variable domain (remainder filled in from reference TRBV30 and TRBJ2-5): SQTIHQWPATLVQPVGSPLSLECTVEGTSNPNLYWYRQAAGRGLQLLFYSVGIGQISSEVPQNLSASRPQDRQFILSSKKLLLSDSGFYLCAWSVPEAGDQETQYFGPGTRLLVL.

CDR3 sequence (DNA): TGTGCCAGCAGCTTAGTTTTAGGCCGCAATGAGCAGTTCTTC. Translated: CASSLVLGRNEQFF. The rearrangement uses TRBV7-9 and TRBJ2-1; D gene unclear. With 1 base removed from V and 6 bases from J, the gap between germline ends came to 10 bases. This CDR3 is built from 14 residues. CDR1 and CDR2 (germline): SEHNR, FQNEAQ (reference sequence).

The chain has TRBV10-3 and TRBJ2-7; 8 nucleotides align to TRBD2. Per germline, CDR1 ENHRY and CDR2 SYGVKD. With V trimmed by 3 bases and J by 3 bases, 10 bases remained unmatched. CDR3 size: 16 residues. CDR3 coding DNA: TGTGCCATCAGTGAATCGACTAGCGAGGGCTACTACGAGCAGTACTTC. This codes for CAISESTSEGYYEQYF.

CDR3 residues: CASSERTKPYEQYF. CDR3 nucleotides: TGCGCCAGCAGTGAAAGGACGAAACCCTACGAGCAGTACTTC. This chain joins TRBV10-1 and TRBJ2-7; no reliable D call. CDR3 length equals 14 residues. Between the trimmed V and J ends, which lost 3 bases and 2 bases, there was a span of 11 bases. The germline gives CDR1 WNHNN, CDR2 SYGVQD (reference sequence).

The chain couples TRBV2 to TRBJ1-2, with TRBD1 matching over 7 bases. This CDR3 is 13 amino acids long. Germline V gives CDR1 SNHLY, CDR2 FYNNEI. Germline trimming cut 9 bases from V and 4 bases from J; bases unmatched to any gene: 8. The CDR3 here is CARETGNSYGYTF. CDR3 sequence (DNA): TGTGCCAGAGAGACAGGGAACAGCTATGGCTACACCTTC.

The chain employs TRBV27 and TRBJ2-1; unclear D gene. The CDR3 is made up of 15 amino acids. Germline CDR1 and CDR2: MNHEY and SMNVEV (reference sequence). V was clipped by 2 bases and J by 0 bases, with 8 bases between them. DNA of the CDR3: TGTGCCAGCAGTTTACGGGCCAGCTCCTACAATGAGCAGTTCTTC. Protein product: CASSLRASSYNEQFF.

This clone appeared once. This chain links TRBV29-1 with TRBJ2-5; the D gene is possibly TRBD1 (5 bases). This CDR3 region has 15 residues. The V end was cut by 0 bases, the J end by 1 base, with 12 bases between. Per the germline V gene, CDR1 is SQVTM and CDR2 is ANQGSEA. The CDR3 DNA sequence: TGCAGCGTTGAAGATCAGGGCGGTTTCCAAGAGACCCAGTACTTC. This encodes CSVEDQGGFQETQYF.

Comments on this clone: The same CDR3 is also encoded by other DNA sequences in this sample. CDR3 DNA: TGTGCCAGCAGTTTTGTGGAGACCCAGTACTTC. Translating gives CASSFVETQYF. This sequence joins TRBV28 and TRBJ2-5; D gene unclear. This CDR3 has 11 amino acids. Germline CDR1 and CDR2: MDHEN and SYDVKM. Deletions cut 3 bases from V and 5 bases from J, with 4 bases between.

V and J are TRBV13 and TRBJ1-1; weak D call: TRBD1 (6 bases). CDR3 length equals 18 residues. Deletions cut 5 bases from V and 5 bases from J, with 27 bases between. Germline CDR1 PRHDT, CDR2 FYEKMQ (reference sequence). The CDR3 spells CASSPRRDITRMGTEAFF. The CDR3 DNA is TGTGCCAGCAGCCCTAGACGGGACATAACACGAATGGGGACTGAAGCTTTCTTT.

This sequence joins TRBV4-3 and TRBJ2-7; TRBD2 agrees at 9 bases. The CDR3 spans 16 residues. V shed 0 bases, J shed 7 bases, and the junction held 10 bases outside the gene matches. The germline CDR1 and CDR2 sequences are LGHNA and YSLEER. This CDR3 is CASSQEVLAGRYEQYF. CDR3 nucleotide sequence: TGCGCCAGCAGCCAAGAGGTCCTAGCGGGAAGGTATGAGCAGTACTTC.

The chain is built from TRBV4-3 and TRBJ2-3; D not resolved. Trimming removed 4 bases at V and 1 base at J, with 12 bases between. The CDR3 spans 15 residues. Per the germline V gene, CDR1 is LGHNA and CDR2 is YSLEER. For the CDR3, the DNA is TGCGCCAGCAGCCGAACCTTAGACCGCACAGATACGCAGTATTTT. It yields the protein CASSRTLDRTDTQYF.

This clone turned up a few times. The chain carries TRBV6-5 and TRBJ2-7, with D possibly matching TRBD2 (7 bases). Germline CDR1 MNHEY, CDR2 SVGAGI. The CDR3 runs 15 residues. V dropped 7 bases and J dropped 0 bases, with 16 bases sitting between them. The DNA of the CDR3 is TGTGCCAGCATAGGGGCGGGGGCCGGCTCCTACGAGCAGTACTTC. As protein: CASIGAGAGSYEQYF.

This rearrangement joins TRBV2 to TRBJ1-3; the D is unclear. Between the trimmed V and J ends, which lost 2 bases and 0 bases, there was a span of 11 bases. This CDR3 has 16 residues. Germline values: CDR1 SNHLY, CDR2 FYNNEI. CDR3 loop: CASSEWSVHSGNTIYF. CDR3 coding DNA: TGTGCCAGCAGTGAATGGAGCGTCCACTCTGGAAACACCATATATTTT.